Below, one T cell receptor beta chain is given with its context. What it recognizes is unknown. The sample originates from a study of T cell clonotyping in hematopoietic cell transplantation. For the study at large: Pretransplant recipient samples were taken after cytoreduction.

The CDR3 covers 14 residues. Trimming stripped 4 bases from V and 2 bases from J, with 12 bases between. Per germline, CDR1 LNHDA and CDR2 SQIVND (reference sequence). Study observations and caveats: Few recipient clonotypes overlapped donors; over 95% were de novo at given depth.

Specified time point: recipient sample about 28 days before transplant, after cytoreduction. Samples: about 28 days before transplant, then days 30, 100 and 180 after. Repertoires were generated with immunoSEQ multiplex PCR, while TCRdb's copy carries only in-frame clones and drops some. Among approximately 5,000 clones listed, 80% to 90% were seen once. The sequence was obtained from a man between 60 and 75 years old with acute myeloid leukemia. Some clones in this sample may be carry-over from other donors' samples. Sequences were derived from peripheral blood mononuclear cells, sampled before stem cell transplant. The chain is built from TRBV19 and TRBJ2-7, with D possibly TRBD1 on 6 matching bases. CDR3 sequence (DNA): TGTGCCAGTAGTACGGGACACCCGACCTACGAGCAGTACTTC. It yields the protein CASSTGHPTYEQYF.